The 2 T cell receptor beta chains reported below all come from one sample, sequenced in a study of T cells expressing NK-cell markers (dated by TCRdb to 2019 to 2021). Library preparation used 5' RACE. Sequencing instrument: Illumina HiSeq 2000. After TCRdb reprocessed the reads, each CDR3 protein sequence was kept as one row, without DNA. The record for this sample contains 300,000 to 450,000 distinct CDR3 sequences. The ten largest clones capture 4% to 6.5% of the sample. The sequenced sample was blood T cells: a sorted CD56 or NKG2C T cell subset, CD4+ or CD8+ T cells, or bulk PBMC T cells (not recorded which). All receptors derive from a man aged 18-75 years in good health.

The rearrangement joins TRBV5-1 to TRBJ1-1; the D call from TCRdb, TRBD1, cannot be confirmed without DNA. Germline V gene lookup returns CDR1 SGHRS and CDR2 YFSETQ. The CDR3 runs 14 residues. The CDR3 is CASSRTRENTEAFF.

V gene TRBV7-3 combines with J gene TRBJ2-2; the D call from TCRdb, TRBD1, cannot be confirmed without DNA. The CDR3 loop spans 17 amino acids. Per the germline V gene, CDR1 is SGHTA and CDR2 is FQGTGA. The CDR3 sequence is CASSLRGMGQGARELFF.